The 22 T cell receptor beta chains below come from one sample, sequenced in a study of blood T cell repertoires in COVID-19. Assay: immunoSEQ multiplex PCR; the TCRdb copy retains only in-frame clones and omits some. The data show around 200,000 clones, around 91% seen once. Sequencing was performed on peripheral blood. All receptors derive from a man between 50 and 59 years old with acute or convalescent COVID-19.

This clone was counted between two and nine times. The chain has TRBV7-9 and TRBJ1-2, with D possibly being TRBD1 (5 bases). V was cut by 5 bases and J by 5 bases, with 18 bases left in between. CDR3 length: 15 amino acids. CDR1 is SEHNR, CDR2 FQNEAQ, per germline (reference sequence). The CDR3 DNA sequence: TGTGCCAGCAGCCCGAAGACAGCCGACTCTTATGGCTACACCTTC. This gives the protein CASSPKTADSYGYTF.

This CDR3 reads CASSTTGGDSPLHF. CDR3 nucleotides: TGTGCCAGCAGCACGACAGGGGGCGATTCACCCCTCCACTTT. The rearrangement links TRBV9 to TRBJ1-6, with TRBD1 matching 10 bases. The CDR3 extends over 14 amino acids. Germline V CDR1 and CDR2: SGDLS, YYNGEE. V lost 4 bases, J lost 8 bases, and 3 bases stayed unmatched.

V gene TRBV5-1 combines with J gene TRBJ1-2; 7 nucleotides line up with TRBD1. Germline V gene data show CDR1 as SGHRS and CDR2 as YFSETQ. V lost 4 bases and J lost 4; bases outside the gene matches: 16. CDR3 size: 17 residues. CDR3: CASSPGTDSTPGYGYTF. The DNA for the CDR3 is TGCGCCAGCAGCCCCGGGACAGACTCTACCCCGGGCTATGGCTACACCTTC.

This sequence joins TRBV9 and TRBJ1-2; possible D gene TRBD1, 6 bases. The CDR3 is 15 residues long. V was pared by 1 base and J by 4 bases, with 14 bases between. Germline values: CDR1 SGDLS, CDR2 YYNGEE. The CDR3 nucleotides read TGTGCCAGCAGCGTATCCAAACAGGGCAGCTATGGCTACACCTTC. Protein product: CASSVSKQGSYGYTF.

The sample holds one count of this clone. The chain employs TRBV20-1 and TRBJ2-4; maybe TRBD1 (6 bases). Germline V gene data show CDR1 as DFQATT and CDR2 as SNEGSKA (reference sequence). The CDR3 is made up of 11 amino acids. Trimming left V 6 bases short and J 9 bases short, with 12 bases between. DNA for the CDR3: TGCAGTGCAAAGGGACAACTCATTCAGTACTTC. Amino acids: CSAKGQLIQYF.

The chain couples TRBV18 to TRBJ2-2; D is possibly TRBD1 (5 bases). The V gene's germline CDR1 is KGHSH and CDR2 LQKENI. The CDR3 has 17 amino acids. V was pared by 2 bases and J by 2 bases, with 15 bases between. CDR3 in amino acids: CASSPGGRVENTGELFF. CDR3 DNA: TGTGCCAGCTCACCAGGTGGCAGGGTGGAAAACACCGGGGAGCTGTTTTTT.

The chain uses TRBV18 and TRBJ2-6, with D unresolved. There are 16 residues in the CDR3. The germline V and J ends were trimmed by 5 bases and 0 bases, with 11 bases remaining between them. CDR1 and CDR2 from the germline V gene are KGHSH and LQKENI. The CDR3 DNA sequence: TGTGCCAGCTCATTACAGCAGGTCTCTGGGGCCAACGTCCTGACTTTC. Protein product: CASSLQQVSGANVLTF.

The chain uses TRBV6-2 or TRBV6-3 and TRBJ2-1; 10 bases fit TRBD2. The germline CDR1 and CDR2 sequences are MNHEY and SVGEGT. Trimming took 0 bases from V and 9 from J; bases not matched to a gene: 11. The CDR3 loop spans 17 amino acids. CDR3 loop: CASSYSISGGPTSEQFF. The DNA of the CDR3 is TGTGCCAGCAGTTACTCGATTAGCGGGGGGCCTACAAGTGAGCAGTTCTTC.

The chain recombines TRBV5-4 with TRBJ2-2; 7 bases match TRBD2. Germline CDR1 is SGHNT and CDR2 is YYREEE (reference sequence). The CDR3 loop spans 16 amino acids. Trimming at V came to 4 bases and at J to 0 bases, leaving 6 bases not matched to a gene. The CDR3 here is CASSPAGRANTGELFF. DNA of the CDR3: TGTGCCAGCAGCCCGGCGGGGAGGGCGAACACCGGGGAGCTGTTTTTT.

This clone was observed a single time. The rearrangement links TRBV9 to TRBJ1-1; unclear D gene. Germline values: CDR1 SGDLS, CDR2 YYNGEE. The CDR3 extends over 14 amino acids. The V end was cut by 4 bases, the J end by 3 bases, with 13 bases between. The CDR3 is CASSLMDWDTEAFF. CDR3 nucleotides: TGTGCCAGCAGCCTGATGGACTGGGACACTGAAGCTTTCTTT.

This clone is a singleton in its sample. The J gene is TRBJ2-3, the V gene TRBV12-3 or TRBV12-4, with D maybe TRBD1 (6 bases). Trimming removed 6 bases at V and 8 bases at J, with 15 bases between. The CDR3 contains 13 residues. CDR3 sequence (DNA): TGTGCCAGCAGGCCGGGGACACAATTTACGCAGTATTTT. Translated: CASRPGTQFTQYF.

This sequence joins TRBV27 and TRBJ1-3; the D is unclear. Trimming cost V 3 bases and J 0 bases, with 9 bases left between them. The CDR3 consists of 15 residues. Germline CDR1 is MNHEY and CDR2 is SMNVEV (reference sequence). This CDR3 is CASSFAAVSGNTIYF. The CDR3 coding sequence is TGTGCCAGCAGTTTCGCGGCCGTCTCTGGAAACACCATATATTTT.

This clone was observed a single time. This CDR3 reads CASSQGGPEGYTF. In DNA form, the CDR3 reads TGTGCCAGCAGTCAGGGGGGTCCTGAAGGCTACACCTTC. The chain is built from TRBV12-3 or TRBV12-4 and TRBJ1-2; 7 bases are shared with TRBD1. CDR3 length: 13 residues. Trimming removed 5 bases from V and 8 bases from J; junction bases left unmatched: 8.

This sequence joins TRBV4-2 and TRBJ2-7; 9 bases are a match to TRBD1. Looked up from germline, CDR1 is LGHNA and CDR2 is YNFKEQ. This CDR3 has 15 residues. With V trimmed by 2 bases and J by 3 bases, 5 bases remained unmatched. As DNA, the CDR3 is TGTGCCAGCAGCCAAACATCGGGACAGGGCTACGAGCAGTACTTC. Its translation is CASSQTSGQGYEQYF.

The V gene is TRBV30, the J gene TRBJ1-6; D is ambiguous. V lost 0 bases and J 9 bases, leaving 12 bases between the germline ends. CDR3 length: 14 amino acids. Germline V gene sequence: CDR1 GTSNPN, CDR2 SVGIG (reference sequence). DNA for the CDR3: TGTGCCTGGAGTGTACAGACCTCGCTTTCACCCCTCCACTTT. Translated: CAWSVQTSLSPLHF. The whole variable domain, filled in from reference TRBV30 and TRBJ1-6, reads SQTIHQWPATLVQPVGSPLSLECTVEGTSNPNLYWYRQAAGRGLQLLFYSVGIGQISSEVPQNLSASRPQDRQFILSSKKLLLSDSGFYLCAWSVQTSLSPLHFGNGTRLTVT.

The chain has TRBV6-5 and TRBJ1-2; the D gene is possibly TRBD1 (5 bases). The V gene lost 2 bases and the J gene lost 3 bases, with 13 bases spanning the gap. CDR1 is MNHEY, CDR2 SVGAGI, per germline. This CDR3 has 15 residues. In nucleotides, the CDR3 is TGTGCCAGCAGTTACGGAGGGGAATTATACTATGGCTACACCTTC. Amino acid sequence: CASSYGGELYYGYTF.

V usage is TRBV2 and J usage is TRBJ2-2, with TRBD2 identical over 12 bases. This CDR3 contains 16 residues. In germline, CDR1 is SNHLY, CDR2 FYNNEI. V lost 6 bases, J lost 6 bases, and 8 bases stayed unmatched. CDR3 coding DNA: TGTGCCAGCAGGGCTCTAGCGGGGGGGCTTTCCGGGGAGCTGTTTTTT. Protein sequence: CASRALAGGLSGELFF.

The chain links TRBV20-1 to TRBJ2-7; D not resolved. The CDR3 contains 11 residues. CDR1 and CDR2 (germline): DFQATT, SNEGSKA (reference sequence). V was clipped by 1 base and J by 4 bases, with 5 bases between them. The CDR3 DNA reads TGCAGTGCTAGAGCCCTATACGAGCAGTACTTC. Translating gives CSARALYEQYF.

The rearrangement joins TRBV10-2 to TRBJ2-1, with TRBD2 matching 9 bases. Trimming cost V 1 base and J 5 bases; bases outside gene matches: 21. CDR3 length: 21 amino acids. CDR1 and CDR2 (germline): WSHSY, SAAADI. The CDR3 region has the DNA TGCGCCAGCAGTGAGTTAGGCAGAGGGGCTAGCGGGAACAAGGTGGACAATGAGCAGTTCTTC. Its translation: CASSELGRGASGNKVDNEQFF.

J is TRBJ1-1 and V is TRBV2; D ambiguous. Trimming cost V 7 bases and J 0 bases, with 21 bases left between them. CDR1 is SNHLY, CDR2 FYNNEI, per germline. The CDR3 consists of 17 residues. The CDR3 sequence: CASTRPSQDYMNTEAFF. Written as DNA, the CDR3 is TGTGCCAGCACCCGTCCCTCCCAAGACTACATGAACACTGAAGCTTTCTTT.

This chain links TRBV6-2 or TRBV6-3 with TRBJ1-5, with 11 bases that match TRBD1. V shed 6 bases and J 5 bases; nucleotides not matched to a gene: 6. The CDR3 contains 15 residues. In germline, CDR1 is MNHEY, CDR2 SVGEGT. The CDR3 here is CASSPGQGAYQPQHF. CDR3 nucleotides: TGTGCCAGCAGCCCTGGACAGGGGGCGTATCAGCCCCAGCATTTT.

V gene TRBV14 combines with J gene TRBJ1-1; 8 nucleotides agree with TRBD1. V lost 4 bases, J lost 4 bases, and 5 bases stayed unmatched. The CDR3 spans 14 residues. Looked up from germline, CDR1 is SGHDN and CDR2 is FVKESK. The CDR3 DNA is TGTGCCAGCAGCCGAGGACAGGGAGGCACTGAAGCTTTCTTT. Translation gives CASSRGQGGTEAFF.